This TCR beta chain emerged from a study of blood T cells in healthy people across ages. This clonotype was seen repeatedly, ten times or more. Per sample, no less than 5.5 micrograms of total RNA were extracted. A second PCR of about 7 to 11 cycles used a sample-barcoded 5' primer and a J-beta primer mix. From the 5' RACE reads, TCRdb called clonotypes with MiXCR, one entry per CDR3 protein. The sample includes 1.5 million to 2 million distinct CDR3 sequences, around 50% of them seen just once. CDR3 length: 12 amino acids. Germline-derived CDR1 and CDR2 are LGHNA and YNFKEQ. The V end was cut by 3 bases, the J end by 3 bases, with 5 bases between.

The sequenced sample consisted of blood. The sequence came from a woman aged 40 to 50 in good health. The chain couples TRBV4-2 to TRBJ2-5; no reliable D call. CDR3 in amino acids: CASSHGEETQYF. The CDR3 bases are TGTGCCAGCAGCCATGGGGAAGAGACCCAGTACTTC.